The entry below gives a single T cell receptor beta chain sequence along with its context. Antigen unknown. The method was immunoSEQ multiplex PCR; TCRdb's version includes in-frame clones alone and lacks a portion of them. The sample contains about 120,000 clones, roughly four fifths of which appear only once. The germline V gene has CDR1 MNHNY and CDR2 SVGAGI (reference sequence). Trimming shortened V by 5 bases and J by 1 base, and 2 bases separated the two germline ends. The CDR3 extends over 11 amino acids. This sample was taken from a study of radiation and T cells in renal cell carcinoma. Points from the study as a whole: In blood, top tumor clones expanded by 2 weeks, shrinking by 4.

This sample's time point: blood 2 weeks post-SBRT. As for treatment: 15 Gy SBRT to primary tumor, nephrectomy 4 weeks later. The chain carries TRBV6-6 and TRBJ1-1; D not certain. This sample comprised blood, obtained from a patient whose treatment included radiotherapy and nephrectomy. This sequence originates from a middle-aged man with renal cell carcinoma. DNA of the CDR3: TGTGCCAGCAGTCCGAACACTGAAGCTTTCTTT. Its translation is CASSPNTEAFF.